This T cell receptor beta chain stems from a study of shared clonotypes between healthy human individuals. Study-level findings and limits: Sorted-subset sequencing was shown by rarefaction to be incomplete despite large depth. A handful of donors showed sharing of around 5.3% of naive CD4 clonotypes. Generation of non-shared clonotypes was less probable than generation of clonotypes shared by all four donors.

Comments on this clone: Antigen specificity is unknown.

Only CD45RO-negative cells positively selected for CCR7 counted as naive CD8 cells, so terminally differentiated effector memory CD45RA+ cells were excluded. Germline trimming cut 3 bases from V and 2 bases from J; bases unmatched to any gene: 7. From germline, CDR1 is MNHEY and CDR2 SMNVEV (reference sequence). The CDR3 length is 15 residues. Original handling: ImmunoSEQ junction-only sequences lacked quality scores, so their filtering differed. The data were produced by immunoSEQ multiplex PCR, yet TCRdb's version contains in-frame clones alone and is incomplete. D and trimming were read from the DNA, whereas the V and J calls and clone size are those reported in that table. This table holds about 2 million clones, about 95% found once.

The chain combines TRBV27 with TRBJ2-7, with TRBD2 matching over 7 bases. The receptor was isolated from a man aged 18 to 29 in good health. Sequences were obtained from naive CD8+ T cells sorted from blood. This CDR3 is CASSLRGSLTYEQYF. CDR3 nucleotide sequence: TGTGCCAGCAGTTTGCGGGGGTCCCTAACCTACGAGCAGTACTTC.